In this sample, the clone carrying this TCR beta chain turned up once. Its antigen is not identified. At one of its ends the junction is not consistent with the germline gene, which may arise from a read error. These data originate in a study of tumor-infiltrating lymphocytes in primary liver carcinoma. Study-level background: Recorded tumor stage was T1-T3 N0M0, with diameters of roughly 4 to 11 cm.

Total RNA and DNA came together from roughly 20-30 mg of bulk tissue without cell sorting. Researchers generated TCR beta cDNA from about 450 ng of total RNA, relying on a constant-region primer. TCR beta libraries came from three nested multiplex PCR rounds using slightly modified ARM-PCR. In TCRdb, the multiplex PCR reads were re-called with MiXCR into one record per CDR3 protein. The sample shows 20,000 or so distinct CDR3 sequences, approximately 70% of them seen only once. Study-level points and caveats: Overlap between tumor regions exceeded overlap of tumor with adjacent tissue or blood.

The source of this sequence is a man between 35 and 55 years old with primary liver carcinoma and hepatitis B virus infection. Sequences were obtained from liver tumor tissue from sampling region 1. Documented subset: tumor region T1, superior pole.

CDR3 sequence: CASSPGGPRTDRQYF. The CDR3 DNA is TGTGCTAGCAGCCCCGGGGGGCCAAGAACAGATAGGCAGTATTTT. This chain connects TRBV6-4 to TRBJ2-3; the D gene is possibly TRBD2 (7 bases). The germline V gene encodes CDR1 MRHNA and CDR2 SNTAGT. The CDR3 covers 15 residues.